This TCR beta chain came from a study of CD8+ T cells in alopecia areata. RNA, once extracted, was reverse transcribed into cDNA for use as the sequencing template. Clones were read by immunoSEQ multiplex PCR, and TCRdb kept only the in-frame ones, dropping some. The sample records about 150,000 clones, about 51% being singletons. There are a few counts of this clone. Trimming removed 3 bases at V and 4 bases at J, with 7 bases between. Germline CDR1 SQVTM, CDR2 ANQGSEA. CDR3 length: 11 residues. The specimen was CD8+ T cells sorted from blood, collected at week 0. The sequence derives from a human donor with alopecia areata. This rearrangement joins TRBV29-1 to TRBJ2-7; D is undetermined. CDR3 region: CSVDEEYEQYF. The CDR3 bases are TGCAGCGTTGATGAAGAGTACGAGCAGTACTTC.